This T cell receptor (beta chain) was observed in a study of blood T cells in healthy people across ages. Overall study context: With template switching, about one barcoded beta molecule was captured per two T cells.

Each sample used at least 6.5 million PBMCs. Then a second PCR, running about 6 to 12 cycles, was carried out with a sample-barcoded 5' primer and a J-beta primer mix. One entry per CDR3 protein results from TCRdb running MiXCR on the 5' RACE reads. The top ten hold about 20% of the sample, which has some 690,000 distinct CDR3 sequences, approximately 22% seen once. Germline lookup yields CDR1 ENHRY and CDR2 SYGVKD. J gave up 5 bases and V 7 bases, and 12 bases lay outside the gene matches. The CDR3 is made up of 17 amino acids. The source of this sequence is an older man in good health. The sample comprised blood. The chain carries TRBV10-3 and TRBJ2-5; 14 positions match TRBD2. CDR3 loop: CAINSPGLAGVPETQYF. The DNA of the CDR3 is TGTGCCATCAACAGCCCGGGACTAGCGGGAGTGCCGGAGACCCAGTACTTC.